A selection of T cell receptor beta chains follows, all from one sample in a study of shared clonotypes between healthy human individuals. Produced via immunoSEQ multiplex PCR; TCRdb's table is partial and in-frame only. This table holds fewer than 1.6 million clones, around 98.5% found once. Sequencing used naive CD4+ T cells sorted from blood. These receptors were collected from a man aged 30 to 45 in good health. Both conserved end residues are part of each CDR3. A D gene is named only where the DNA matches it firmly. Some rows have no size entry. The others give once, few or many, or a class for an expanded clone.

CDR3 protein: CASSLGASGYTTDTQYF; CDR3 DNA: TGTGCCAGCAGCTTAGGCGCTAGCGGGTATACCACAGATACGCAGTATTTT; J gene: TRBJ2-3; clone size: .; D gene: TRBD2; V gene: TRBV7-6
CDR3 protein: CASSNLEGNTDTQYF; CDR3 DNA: TGTGCCAGCAGCAACTTAGAGGGAAACACAGATACGCAGTATTTT; J gene: TRBJ2-3; clone size: .; D gene: .; V gene: TRBV21-1
CDR3 protein: CASSVAPRGYEQYF; CDR3 DNA: TGTGCCAGCAGCGTAGCACCCCGTGGTTACGAGCAGTACTTC; J gene: TRBJ2-7; clone size: once; D gene: .; V gene: TRBV9
CDR3 protein: CASSLQSLLAGISSYNEQFF; CDR3 DNA: TGTGCCAGCAGCTTACAGTCGTTACTAGCGGGGATTTCCTCCTACAATGAGCAGTTCTTC; J gene: TRBJ2-1; clone size: .; D gene: TRBD2; V gene: TRBV7-8
CDR3 protein: CASSLPEQGETQYF; CDR3 DNA: TGCGCCAGCAGCTTGCCAGAACAAGGCGAGACCCAGTACTTC; J gene: TRBJ2-5; clone size: .; D gene: .; V gene: TRBV5-1
CDR3 protein: CATSRDDSPQHF; CDR3 DNA: TGTGCCACCAGCAGAGATGACAGTCCCCAGCATTTT; J gene: TRBJ1-5; clone size: .; D gene: .; V gene: TRBV15
CDR3 protein: CASSPDGGTMGGYTF; CDR3 DNA: TGCGCCAGCAGCCCGGACGGCGGCACGATGGGTGGCTACACCTTC; J gene: TRBJ1-2; clone size: .; D gene: .; V gene: TRBV5-1
CDR3 protein: CASSLGTLGLYNEQFF; CDR3 DNA: TGTGCCAGCTCACTGGGGACTTTGGGCCTATACAATGAGCAGTTCTTC; J gene: TRBJ2-1; clone size: .; D gene: .; V gene: TRBV18
CDR3 protein: CASSVGTSDNEQFF; CDR3 DNA: TGTGCCAGCAGCGTAGGGACTTCCGACAATGAGCAGTTCTTC; J gene: TRBJ2-1; clone size: .; D gene: .; V gene: TRBV9
CDR3 protein: CASSFTGTAINQPQHF; CDR3 DNA: TGTGCCAGCAGCTTCACCGGGACAGCGATCAATCAGCCCCAGCATTTT; J gene: TRBJ1-5; clone size: .; D gene: TRBD1; V gene: TRBV7-2
CDR3 protein: CASSERTGGQTQYF; CDR3 DNA: TGTGCCAGCAGTGAAAGGACAGGGGGACAGACCCAGTACTTC; J gene: TRBJ2-5; clone size: .; D gene: TRBD1; V gene: TRBV2
CDR3 protein: CAWSVPGFWDIQYF; CDR3 DNA: TGTGCCTGGAGTGTACCCGGGTTTTGGGACATTCAGTACTTC; J gene: TRBJ2-4; clone size: once; D gene: .; V gene: TRBV30
CDR3 protein: CATSGVHEQFF; CDR3 DNA: TGTGCCACCTCAGGGGTCCATGAGCAGTTCTTC; J gene: TRBJ2-1; clone size: .; D gene: .; V gene: TRBV6-5
CDR3 protein: CASSGLGTSDNEQFF; CDR3 DNA: TGTGCCAGCAGTGGGTTAGGGACTTCAGACAATGAGCAGTTCTTC; J gene: TRBJ2-1; clone size: .; D gene: .; V gene: TRBV6-4